Sequencing of this T cell receptor (beta chain) was carried out in a study of blood T cell repertoires in COVID-19. Original processing notes: Amplification of reference gene primers provided the estimated nucleated cell counts. The protocol was immunoSEQ multiplex PCR, while the TCRdb copy is restricted to in-frame clones and leaves out a portion. V, J and clone size reflect that table, while D and trimming were determined from the DNA. Among some 390,000 clones listed, 75% to 90% were seen once. Input material: PBMCs or T cells enriched from blood (not recorded which). This sequence originates from a man aged 25 to 40 who had recovered from COVID-19.

The CDR3 region has the DNA TGTGCCAGCAGCAAATTCAGGGGGCACGAGCAGTACTTC. It is translated as CASSKFRGHEQYF. The chain carries TRBV21-1 and TRBJ2-7; whether TRBD1, the table's D call, matches the DNA was not checked. TRBV21-1 is assigned pseudogene status. The CDR3 is 13 amino acids.